These 21 T cell receptor beta chains originate from one sample sequenced in a study of blood T cell repertoires in COVID-19. Clones were sequenced by immunoSEQ multiplex PCR, and TCRdb holds only the in-frame ones, with some missing. The table includes approximately 170,000 clones, around 80% detected once. Sequencing was done on a sample of PBMCs or T cells enriched from blood (not recorded which). The receptors derive from a woman between 50 and 59 years old who had recovered from COVID-19.

This clone was recorded only once. The chain combines TRBV7-3 with TRBJ1-1; no firm D call. Germline CDR1 SGHTA, CDR2 FQGTGA. The V gene lost 2 bases and the J gene lost 0 bases, with 4 bases spanning the gap. The length of the CDR3 is 13 residues. The CDR3 is CASSLGMNTEAFF. CDR3 DNA: TGTGCCAGCAGCTTAGGCATGAACACTGAAGCTTTCTTT. The entire variable domain, with the rest obtained from reference TRBV7-3 and TRBJ1-1, is as follows: GAGVSQTPSNKVTEKGKYVELRCDPISGHTALYWYRQSLGQGPEFLIYFQGTGAADDSGLPNDRFFAVRPEGSVSTLKIQRTERGDSAVYLCASSLGMNTEAFFGQGTRLTVV.

Written as DNA, the CDR3 is TGTGCCAGTAGTATGGGCGGGGAGCAGTTCTTC. Protein sequence: CASSMGGEQFF. The J gene is TRBJ2-1, the V gene TRBV19, with a weak D call TRBD2 (5 bases). Trimming shortened V by 3 bases and J by 10 bases, and 7 bases separated the two germline ends. Germline loops: CDR1 LNHDA, CDR2 SQIVND (reference sequence). CDR3 length equals 11 residues. Filled out from reference TRBV19 and TRBJ2-1, the complete variable domain reads DGGITQSPKYLFRKEGQNVTLSCEQNLNHDAMYWYRQDPGQGLRLIYYSQIVNDFQKGDIAEGYSVSREKKESFPLTVTSAQKNPTAFYLCASSMGGEQFFGPGTRLTVL.

The CDR3 loop reads CASKLGGIAKNIQYF. DNA of the CDR3: TGTGCCAGCAAGCTAGGGGGCATAGCCAAAAACATTCAGTACTTC. The V and J genes are TRBV21-1 and TRBJ2-4; the D call of TRBD1 is as the table states it, not checked on the DNA. TRBV21-1 is a listed pseudogene. This CDR3 comprises 15 residues.

The chain combines TRBV11-2 with TRBJ2-3; perhaps TRBD1 as D (6 bases). Germline V gene sequence: CDR1 SGHAT, CDR2 FQNNGV. The CDR3 length is 15 residues. V lost 5 bases, J lost 2 bases, and 14 bases lay in between. The CDR3 loop is CASSVNRGITDTQYF. Here the CDR3 DNA reads TGTGCCAGCAGCGTAAATAGGGGGATCACAGATACGCAGTATTTT.

This CDR3 reads CASSLGSMNTEAFF. The CDR3 bases are TGCGCCAGCAGCTTGGGGAGCATGAACACTGAAGCTTTCTTT. The genes are TRBV5-1 and TRBJ1-1, with D uncertain. CDR1 is SGHRS and CDR2 is YFSETQ in the germline V gene. This CDR3 contains 14 residues. Trimming removed 0 bases from V and 0 bases from J, with 6 bases in between.

The chain combines TRBV19 with TRBJ2-5; 7 nucleotides line up with TRBD2. J gave up 5 bases and V 5 bases, and 5 bases lay outside the gene matches. Germline values: CDR1 LNHDA, CDR2 SQIVND (reference sequence). CDR3 length equals 13 residues. The CDR3 bases are TGTGCCAGTAGTGCGGGGGATCGGGAGACCCAGTACTTC. It translates to CASSAGDRETQYF.

The chain recombines TRBV7-3 with TRBJ2-5; 10 nucleotides agree with TRBD1. Germline V gives CDR1 SGHTA, CDR2 FQGTGA. The CDR3 contains 13 residues. V shed 2 bases, J shed 9 bases, and the junction held 3 bases outside the gene matches. CDR3 amino acids: CASSLWTGGPQYF. DNA of the CDR3: TGTGCCAGCAGCTTATGGACAGGGGGGCCCCAGTACTTC.

In this sample, this clone turned up a few times. V and J are TRBV7-9 and TRBJ1-1; D ambiguous. CDR3 length: 12 amino acids. Trimming stripped 5 bases from V and 1 base from J, with 5 bases between. Germline V CDR1 and CDR2: SEHNR, FQNEAQ (reference sequence). CDR3 sequence reads: CASSIQNTEAFF. DNA of the CDR3: TGTGCCAGCAGCATACAGAACACTGAAGCTTTCTTT. The full variable domain, its missing parts supplied by reference TRBV7-9 and TRBJ1-1, is DTGVSQNPRHKITKRGQNVTFRCDPISEHNRLYWYRQTLGQGPEFLTYFQNEAQLEKSRLLSDRFSAERPKGSFSTLEIQRTEQGDSAMYLCASSIQNTEAFFGQGTRLTVV.

This chain uses TRBV12-3 or TRBV12-4 with TRBJ1-6; D gene uncertain. The CDR3 is 12 residues long. Trimming stripped 8 bases from V and 10 bases from J, with 12 bases between. CDR3 amino acids: CASSRTESPLHF. CDR3 nucleotides: TGTGCCAGCTCTAGAACGGAATCACCCCTCCACTTT.

This sequence joins TRBV5-1 and TRBJ1-1, with D perhaps TRBD1 (5 bases). CDR3 size: 12 residues. Trimming cost V 4 bases and J 11 bases, with 15 bases left between them. The germline CDR1 and CDR2 sequences are SGHRS and YFSETQ. The CDR3 coding sequence is TGCGCCAGCAGCGCAGAAGGGGCAGGTGCTTTCTTT. Translated, it gives CASSAEGAGAFF.

V usage is TRBV4-3 and J usage is TRBJ2-3, with D perhaps matching TRBD2 (5 bases). This CDR3 comprises 17 residues. The germline V gene has CDR1 LGHNA and CDR2 YSLEER. The V end was cut by 0 bases, the J end by 4 bases, with 17 bases between. This CDR3 reads CASSQDEVYSSADTQYF. The DNA for the CDR3 is TGCGCCAGCAGCCAAGACGAGGTTTACAGTAGCGCAGATACGCAGTATTTT.

The chain uses TRBV7-9 and TRBJ1-2; D gene unclear. CDR1 is SEHNR, CDR2 FQNEAQ, per germline (reference sequence). V lost 1 base to trimming and J lost 7 bases, with 10 bases between them. The CDR3 is 13 residues long. DNA for the CDR3: TGTGCCAGCAGCTTAGGGAGCTTGAGTGGCTACACCTTC. Protein sequence: CASSLGSLSGYTF.

Only a few counts were recorded for this clone. This chain joins TRBV3-1 (or the pseudogene TRBV3-2) and TRBJ1-1; D is possibly TRBD1 (6 bases). Per the germline V gene, CDR1 is LGHDT and CDR2 is YNNKEL (reference sequence). The germline V and J ends were trimmed by 2 bases and 5 bases, with 6 bases remaining between them. The CDR3 contains 12 residues. In DNA, the CDR3 is TGTGCCAGCAGCCAAAGGGGGACTGAAGCTTTCTTT. This translates into CASSQRGTEAFF.

This sequence joins TRBV6-6 and TRBJ2-3; D call uncertain. Germline V gene lookup returns CDR1 MNHNY and CDR2 SVGAGI (reference sequence). This CDR3 spans 13 amino acids. Deletions cut 2 bases from V and 7 bases from J, with 10 bases between. The CDR3 bases are TGTGCCAGCAGTTACCCTCCCCTAAATACGCAGTATTTT. Translating gives CASSYPPLNTQYF.

This clone occurred once. V is TRBV12-5 and J is TRBJ1-1, with unresolved D. Germline V CDR1 and CDR2: LGHNT, FRNRAP. This CDR3 is built from 13 residues. Trimming shortened V by 5 bases and J by 3 bases, and 10 bases separated the two germline ends. As DNA, the CDR3 is TGTGCTAGTGGTCCCGGAGAGTACACTGAAGCTTTCTTT. Amino acid sequence: CASGPGEYTEAFF.

CDR3 residues: CASSSDRGRAYTF. The CDR3 bases are TGTGCCAGCAGTTCCGACAGGGGACGCGCCTACACCTTC. The V call is TRBV7-8, the J call TRBJ1-2, with 8 bases fitting TRBD1. Unmatched junction bases numbered 10, after V lost 6 bases and J lost 10 bases. Per the germline V gene, CDR1 is SGHVS and CDR2 is FQNEAQ. There are 13 residues in the CDR3.

In DNA, the CDR3 is TGTGCCAGCAGCTACACGGGACTAGCGGGGCGTCAGTTCTTC. It encodes CASSYTGLAGRQFF. The gene calls are TRBV7-2 and TRBJ2-1; 13 bases fit TRBD2. Trimming removed 4 bases from V and 13 bases from J; junction bases left unmatched: 7. The germline gives CDR1 SGHTA, CDR2 FQGNSA. This CDR3 spans 14 amino acids.

The V gene is TRBV9, the J gene TRBJ2-1; 10 positions agree with TRBD2. Germline V gene data show CDR1 as SGDLS and CDR2 as YYNGEE. J lost 5 bases, V lost 2 bases, and 4 bases had no gene match. This CDR3 has 15 residues. CDR3 nucleotides: TGTGCCAGCAGCGTCAGCGGGAGGGCGAACAATGAGCAGTTCTTC. As protein: CASSVSGRANNEQFF.

The chain uses TRBV5-4 and TRBJ2-7, with 9 nucleotides matching TRBD2. This CDR3 has 16 residues. Germline V lookup: CDR1 SGHNT, CDR2 YYREEE (reference sequence). The V segment lost 4 bases and the J segment 2 bases; nucleotides outside the gene matches: 10. The CDR3 region has the DNA TGTGCCAGCAGCCGCGGCGTAGCGGGGGCCGCCTACGAGCAGTACTTC. Translation gives CASSRGVAGAAYEQYF.

The table lists this clone with a count of one. This sequence joins TRBV28 and TRBJ1-1, with a weak D call TRBD1 (5 bases). Germline V lookup: CDR1 MDHEN, CDR2 SYDVKM. This CDR3 is built from 14 residues. V was clipped by 3 bases and J by 4 bases, with 12 bases between them. CDR3 nucleotide sequence: TGTGCCAGCAGTTTTTGGGGCCTGGGCACTGAAGCTTTCTTT. Protein: CASSFWGLGTEAFF. The entire variable domain, with the rest obtained from reference TRBV28 and TRBJ1-1, is as follows: DVKVTQSSRYLVKRTGEKVFLECVQDMDHENMFWYRQDPGLGLRLIYFSYDVKMKEKGDIPEGYSVSREKKERFSLILESASTNQTSMYLCASSFWGLGTEAFFGQGTRLTVV.

V is TRBV9 and J is TRBJ1-6; TRBD1 aligns across 8 bases. Germline assignment: CDR1 SGDLS and CDR2 YYNGEE. This CDR3 is built from 14 residues. The V and J ends lost 3 bases and 9 bases, in that order; junction bases with no gene match: 5. CDR3 nucleotides: TGTGCCAGCAGCGCGGACAGGGTGCGTTCACCCCTCCACTTT. Translating gives CASSADRVRSPLHF.